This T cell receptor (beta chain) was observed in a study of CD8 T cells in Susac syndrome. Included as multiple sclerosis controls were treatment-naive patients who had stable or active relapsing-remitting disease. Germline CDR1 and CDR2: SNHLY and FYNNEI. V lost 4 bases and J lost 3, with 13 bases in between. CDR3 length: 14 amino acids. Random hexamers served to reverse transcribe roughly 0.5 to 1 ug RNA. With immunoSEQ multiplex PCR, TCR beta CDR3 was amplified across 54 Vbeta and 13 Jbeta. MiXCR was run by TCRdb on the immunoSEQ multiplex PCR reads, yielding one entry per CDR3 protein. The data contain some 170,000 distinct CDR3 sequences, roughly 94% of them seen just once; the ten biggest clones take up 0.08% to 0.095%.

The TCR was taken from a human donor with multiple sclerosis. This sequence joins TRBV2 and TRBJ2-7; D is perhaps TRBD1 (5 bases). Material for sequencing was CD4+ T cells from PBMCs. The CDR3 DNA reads TGTGCCAGCAGTGCGCAGGGTCTGAGCTACGAGCAGTACTTC. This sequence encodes CASSAQGLSYEQYF.